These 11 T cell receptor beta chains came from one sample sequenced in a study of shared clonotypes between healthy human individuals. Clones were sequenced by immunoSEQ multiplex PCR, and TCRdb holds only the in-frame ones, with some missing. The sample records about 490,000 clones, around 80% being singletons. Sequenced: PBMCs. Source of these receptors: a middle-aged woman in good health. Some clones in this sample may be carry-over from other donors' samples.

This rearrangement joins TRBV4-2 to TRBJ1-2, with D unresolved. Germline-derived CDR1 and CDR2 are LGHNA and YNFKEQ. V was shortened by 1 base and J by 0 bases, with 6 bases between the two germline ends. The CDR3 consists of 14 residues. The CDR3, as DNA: TGTGCCAGCAGCCAAGGGGCCTCTAACTATGGCTACACCTTC. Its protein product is CASSQGASNYGYTF.

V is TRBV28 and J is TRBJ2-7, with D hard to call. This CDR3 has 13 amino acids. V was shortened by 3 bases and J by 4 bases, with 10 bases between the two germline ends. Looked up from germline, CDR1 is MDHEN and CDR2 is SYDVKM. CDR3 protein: CASSLVSRYEQYF. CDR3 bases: TGTGCCAGCAGTTTGGTTAGTAGGTACGAGCAGTACTTC.

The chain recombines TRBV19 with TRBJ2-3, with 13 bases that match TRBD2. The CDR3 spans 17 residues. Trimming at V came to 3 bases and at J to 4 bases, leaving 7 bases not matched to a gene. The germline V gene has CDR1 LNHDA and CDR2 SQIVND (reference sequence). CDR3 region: CASSILGLAGQADTQYF. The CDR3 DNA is TGTGCCAGTAGTATCTTGGGACTAGCGGGACAGGCAGATACGCAGTATTTT.

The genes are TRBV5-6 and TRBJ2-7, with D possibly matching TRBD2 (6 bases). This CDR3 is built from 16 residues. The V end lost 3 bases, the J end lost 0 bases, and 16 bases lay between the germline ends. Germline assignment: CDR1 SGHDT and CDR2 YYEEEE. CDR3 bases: TGTGCCAGCAGCTCAACTAGCAAATGGAACTCCTACGAGCAGTACTTC. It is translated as CASSSTSKWNSYEQYF.

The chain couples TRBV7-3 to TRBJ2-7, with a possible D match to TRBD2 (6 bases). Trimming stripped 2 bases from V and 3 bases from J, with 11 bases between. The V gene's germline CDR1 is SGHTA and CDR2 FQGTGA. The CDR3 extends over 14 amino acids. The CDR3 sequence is CASSLDGGDYEQYF. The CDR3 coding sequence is TGTGCCAGCAGCTTAGACGGGGGAGACTACGAGCAGTACTTC.

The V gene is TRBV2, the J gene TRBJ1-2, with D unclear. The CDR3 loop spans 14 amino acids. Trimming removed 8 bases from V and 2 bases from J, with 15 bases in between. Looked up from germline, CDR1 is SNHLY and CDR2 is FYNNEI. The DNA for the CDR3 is TGTGCCAGCGCAGAGTATTCGTTAAACTATGGCTACACCTTC. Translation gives CASAEYSLNYGYTF.

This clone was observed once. DNA for the CDR3: TGTGCCAGCAGCTTAGCTGGTAGCGGGAGGACTGTACGAGGGCAGTACTTC. Translated: CASSLAGSGRTVRGQYF. The chain couples TRBV7-9 to TRBJ2-7; TRBD2 agrees at 10 bases. J was trimmed by 9 bases and V by 0 bases; bases with no gene match: 14. The CDR3 extends over 17 amino acids. Germline loops: CDR1 SEHNR, CDR2 FQNEAQ (reference sequence). Full variable domain (outside the CDR3, taken from reference TRBV7-9 and TRBJ2-7): DTGVSQNPRHKITKRGQNVTFRCDPISEHNRLYWYRQTLGQGPEFLTYFQNEAQLEKSRLLSDRFSAERPKGSFSTLEIQRTEQGDSAMYLCASSLAGSGRTVRGQYFGPGTRLTVT.

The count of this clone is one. The CDR3 nucleotides are TGCAGCGTTGTTGGTAGCGGGCGTACCTACGAGCAGTACTTC. Its translation: CSVVGSGRTYEQYF. The chain employs TRBV29-1 and TRBJ2-7, with 7 bases matching TRBD2. The CDR3 spans 14 residues. Looked up from germline, CDR1 is SQVTM and CDR2 is ANQGSEA. J was trimmed by 2 bases and V by 4 bases; bases with no gene match: 8.

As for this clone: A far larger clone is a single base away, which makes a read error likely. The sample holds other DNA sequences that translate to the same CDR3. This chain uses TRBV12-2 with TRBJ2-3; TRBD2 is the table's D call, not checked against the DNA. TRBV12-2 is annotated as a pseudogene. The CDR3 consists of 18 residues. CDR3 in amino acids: CASRQHDSPSGDTDTQYF. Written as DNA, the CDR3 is TGCGCAAGTCGCCAACACGATAGCCCTAGCGGGGACACAGATACGCAGTATTTT.

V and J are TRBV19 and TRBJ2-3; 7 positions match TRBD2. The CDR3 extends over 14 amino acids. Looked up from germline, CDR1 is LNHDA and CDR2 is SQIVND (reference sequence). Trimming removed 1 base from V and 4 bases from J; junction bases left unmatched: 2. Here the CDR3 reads CASSIGLAPDTQYF. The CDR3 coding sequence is TGTGCCAGTAGTATAGGACTAGCCCCAGATACGCAGTATTTT.

In DNA, the CDR3 is TGTGCCAGCAGTTTTCAGGGACTACTGTACTTC. Its protein product is CASSFQGLLYF. The chain employs TRBV28 and TRBJ2-5, with 7 bases fitting TRBD2. The CDR3 has 11 residues. Germline V gene data show CDR1 as MDHEN and CDR2 as SYDVKM. V was clipped by 3 bases and J by 13 bases; unmatched bases: 5.